This TCR beta chain was documented in a study of T-cell reconstitution after alpha-beta-depleted transplantation in children. General study findings and limits: The origin of high day-60 TCRbeta diversity in some patients lay in surviving recipient T cells and thymic progenitors. A year post-transplant, T-cell counts and diversity derived mostly from newly produced T cells. Reported findings indicate that, about two months after transplant, alpha-beta T cells came from several hundred expanded clones, which were derived from non-depleted graft cells.

This clonotype was detected only a few times. No antigen is known for it. In germline, CDR1 is SQVTM, CDR2 ANQGSEA. Trimming took 4 bases from V and 4 from J, leaving 17 bases between them. CDR3 size: 14 residues. TCRbeta library preparation incorporated unique molecular identifiers. Via MiXCR, TCRdb re-called the PCR reads, giving one row per CDR3 protein. The sample carries hundreds of thousands of distinct CDR3 sequences, under 15% recorded once. This TCR came from a girl between 2 and 10 years old with congenital amegakaryocytic thrombocytopenia, due to receive a stem cell transplant. This chain joins TRBV29-1 and TRBJ2-7; maybe TRBD1 (6 bases). Source: PBMCs, taken before TCRalphabeta/CD19-depleted stem cell transplant. CDR3 loop: CSVADVGQPYEQYF. As DNA, the CDR3 is TGCAGCGTTGCGGATGTCGGACAGCCGTACGAGCAGTACTTC.